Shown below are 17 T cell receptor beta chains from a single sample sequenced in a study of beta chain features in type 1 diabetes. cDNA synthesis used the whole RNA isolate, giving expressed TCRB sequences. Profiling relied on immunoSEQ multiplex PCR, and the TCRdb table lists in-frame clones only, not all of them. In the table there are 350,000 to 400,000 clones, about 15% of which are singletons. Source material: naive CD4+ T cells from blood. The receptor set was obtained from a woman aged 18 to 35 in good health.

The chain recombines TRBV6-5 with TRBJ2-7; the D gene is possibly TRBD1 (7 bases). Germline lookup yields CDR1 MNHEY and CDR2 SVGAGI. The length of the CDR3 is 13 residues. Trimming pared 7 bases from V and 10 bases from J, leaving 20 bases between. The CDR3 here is CASTQGDYGLQYF. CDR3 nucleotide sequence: TGTGCCAGCACTCAGGGGGATTACGGACTACAGTACTTC.

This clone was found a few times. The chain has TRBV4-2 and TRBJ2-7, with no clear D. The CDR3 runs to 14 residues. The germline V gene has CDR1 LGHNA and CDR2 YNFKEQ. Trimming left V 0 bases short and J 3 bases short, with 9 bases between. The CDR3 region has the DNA TGTGCCAGCAGCCAAGATGACAACGTCTACGAGCAGTACTTC. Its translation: CASSQDDNVYEQYF.

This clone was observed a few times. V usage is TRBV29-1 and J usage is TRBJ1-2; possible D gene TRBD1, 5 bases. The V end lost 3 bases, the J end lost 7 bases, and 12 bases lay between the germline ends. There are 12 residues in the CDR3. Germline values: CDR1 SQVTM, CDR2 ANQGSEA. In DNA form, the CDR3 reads TGCAGCGTTGAGATTAACAGGTTTGGCTACACCTTC. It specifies CSVEINRFGYTF.

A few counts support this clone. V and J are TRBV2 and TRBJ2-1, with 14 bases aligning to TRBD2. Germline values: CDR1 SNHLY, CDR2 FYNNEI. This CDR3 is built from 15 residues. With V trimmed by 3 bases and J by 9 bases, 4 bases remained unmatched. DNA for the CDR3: TGTGCCAGCAGTGATTTGACTAGCGGGAGGGGTGAGCAGTTCTTC. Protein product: CASSDLTSGRGEQFF.

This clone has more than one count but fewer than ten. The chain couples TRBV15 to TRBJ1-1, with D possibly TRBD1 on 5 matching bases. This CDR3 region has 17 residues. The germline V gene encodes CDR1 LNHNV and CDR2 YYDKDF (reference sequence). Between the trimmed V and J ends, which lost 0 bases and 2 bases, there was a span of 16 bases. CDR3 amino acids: CATSRELLGGHNTEAFF. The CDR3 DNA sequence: TGTGCCACCAGCAGAGAGTTGTTGGGGGGTCACAACACTGAAGCTTTCTTT.

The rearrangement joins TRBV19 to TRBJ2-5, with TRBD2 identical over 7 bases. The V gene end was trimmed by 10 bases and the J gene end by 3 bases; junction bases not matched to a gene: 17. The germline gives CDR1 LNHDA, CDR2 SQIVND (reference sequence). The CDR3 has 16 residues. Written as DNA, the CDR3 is TGTGCCACCGCCCGAGGGGCGGGAGATGGGGAAGAGACCCAGTACTTC. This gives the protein CATARGAGDGEETQYF.

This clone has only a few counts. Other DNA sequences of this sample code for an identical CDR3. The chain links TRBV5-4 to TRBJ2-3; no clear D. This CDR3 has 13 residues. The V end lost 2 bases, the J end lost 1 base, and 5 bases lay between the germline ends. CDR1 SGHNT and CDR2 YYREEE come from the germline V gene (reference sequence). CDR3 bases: TGTGCCAGCAGCTTAGCCGGCACAGATACGCAGTATTTT. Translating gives CASSLAGTDTQYF.

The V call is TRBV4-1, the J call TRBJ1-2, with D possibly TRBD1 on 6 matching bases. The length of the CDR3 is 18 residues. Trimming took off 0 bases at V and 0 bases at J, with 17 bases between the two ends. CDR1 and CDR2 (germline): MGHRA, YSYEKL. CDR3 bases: TGCGCCAGCAGCCAAGATGACCCAGGGGTCCATCCTAACTATGGCTACACCTTC. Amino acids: CASSQDDPGVHPNYGYTF.

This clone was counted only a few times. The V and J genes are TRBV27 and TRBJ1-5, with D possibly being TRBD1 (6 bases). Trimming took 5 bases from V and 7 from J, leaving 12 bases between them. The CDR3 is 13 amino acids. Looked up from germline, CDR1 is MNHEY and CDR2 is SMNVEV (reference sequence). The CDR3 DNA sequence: TGTGCCAGCAGTGGGACACGGGTCCAGCCCCAGCATTTT. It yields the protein CASSGTRVQPQHF.

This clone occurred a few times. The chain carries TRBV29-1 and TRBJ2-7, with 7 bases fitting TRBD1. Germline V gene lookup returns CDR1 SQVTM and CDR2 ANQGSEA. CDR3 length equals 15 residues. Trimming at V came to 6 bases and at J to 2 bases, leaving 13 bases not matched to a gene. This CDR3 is CSVSQGDSLTYEQYF. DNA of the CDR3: TGCAGCGTGTCGCAGGGGGACAGTCTCACCTACGAGCAGTACTTC.

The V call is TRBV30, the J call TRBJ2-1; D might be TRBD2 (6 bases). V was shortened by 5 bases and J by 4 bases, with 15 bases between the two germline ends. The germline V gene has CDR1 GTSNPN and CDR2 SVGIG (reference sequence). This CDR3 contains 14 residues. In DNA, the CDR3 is TGTGCCTGGTGGGGAGCTAGCGCTTACAATGAGCAGTTCTTC. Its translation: CAWWGASAYNEQFF. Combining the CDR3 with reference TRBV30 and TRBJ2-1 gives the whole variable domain SQTIHQWPATLVQPVGSPLSLECTVEGTSNPNLYWYRQAAGRGLQLLFYSVGIGQISSEVPQNLSASRPQDRQFILSSKKLLLSDSGFYLCAWWGASAYNEQFFGPGTRLTVL.

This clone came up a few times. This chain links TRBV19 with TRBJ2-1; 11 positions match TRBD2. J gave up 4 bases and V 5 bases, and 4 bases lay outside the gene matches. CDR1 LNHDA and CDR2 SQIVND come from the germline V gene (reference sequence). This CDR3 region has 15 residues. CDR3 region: CASSVTSGIYNEQFF. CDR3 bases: TGTGCCAGTAGTGTGACTAGCGGGATTTACAATGAGCAGTTCTTC.

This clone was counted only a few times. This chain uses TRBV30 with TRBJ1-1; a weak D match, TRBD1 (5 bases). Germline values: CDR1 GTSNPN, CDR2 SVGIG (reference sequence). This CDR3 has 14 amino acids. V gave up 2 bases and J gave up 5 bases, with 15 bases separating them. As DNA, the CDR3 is TGTGCCTGGAGTAGCGGGGCGGCTACAACTGAAGCTTTCTTT. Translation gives CAWSSGAATTEAFF. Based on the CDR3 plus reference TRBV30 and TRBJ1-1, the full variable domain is SQTIHQWPATLVQPVGSPLSLECTVEGTSNPNLYWYRQAAGRGLQLLFYSVGIGQISSEVPQNLSASRPQDRQFILSSKKLLLSDSGFYLCAWSSGAATTEAFFGQGTRLTVV.

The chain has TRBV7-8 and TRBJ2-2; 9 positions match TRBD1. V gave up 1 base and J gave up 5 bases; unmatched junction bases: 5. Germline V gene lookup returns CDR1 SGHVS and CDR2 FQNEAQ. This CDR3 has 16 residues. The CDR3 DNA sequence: TGTGCCAGCAGCTTAGGAGACAGGGGGTTAACCGGGGAGCTGTTTTTT. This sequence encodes CASSLGDRGLTGELFF.

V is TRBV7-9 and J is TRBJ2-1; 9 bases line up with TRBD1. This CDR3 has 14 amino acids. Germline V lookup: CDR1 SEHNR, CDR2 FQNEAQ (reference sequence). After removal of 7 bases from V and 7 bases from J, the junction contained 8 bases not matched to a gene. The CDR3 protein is CASKGQGVFNEQFF. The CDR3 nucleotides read TGTGCCAGCAAGGGACAGGGAGTTTTTAATGAGCAGTTCTTC.

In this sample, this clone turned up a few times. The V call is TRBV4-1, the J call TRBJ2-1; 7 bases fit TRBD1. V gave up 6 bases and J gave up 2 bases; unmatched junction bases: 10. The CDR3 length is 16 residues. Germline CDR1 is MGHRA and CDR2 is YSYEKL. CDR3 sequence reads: CASRSRGSKTYNEQFF. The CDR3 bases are TGCGCCAGCAGATCCAGGGGGTCCAAAACCTACAATGAGCAGTTCTTC.

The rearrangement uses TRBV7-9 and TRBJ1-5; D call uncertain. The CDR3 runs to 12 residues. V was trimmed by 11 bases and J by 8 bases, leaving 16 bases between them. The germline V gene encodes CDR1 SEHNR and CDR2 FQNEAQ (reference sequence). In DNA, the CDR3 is TGTGCCCTCGGGGTGGGCGCTGAGCCCCAGCATTTT. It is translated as CALGVGAEPQHF.